A selection of T cell receptor beta chains follows, all from one sample in a study of T cells in Graves' hyperthyroidism and ophthalmopathy. TCRdb fed the multiplex PCR reads into MiXCR, producing one record per CDR3 protein. This table holds approximately 350,000 distinct CDR3 sequences, nearly 15% found once. Material: blood. These receptors were collected from a woman between 55 and 75 years old with Graves' ophthalmopathy. Both conserved end residues are part of each CDR3. Fields, in order: V gene, J gene, CDR3 protein.

>TRBV7-9|TRBJ1-4
CASSLFGPGGGTNEKLFF
>TRBV7-3|TRBJ2-7
CASRLSGEAYEQYF
>TRBV20-1|TRBJ2-3
CSASGGRDFTDTQYF
>TRBV29-1|TRBJ2-7
CSVEGDSNYEQYF
>TRBV7-9|TRBJ1-1
CASSLGGGTEAFF
>TRBV7-6|TRBJ1-6
CASSLNRRDSPLHF
>TRBV6-1|TRBJ2-7
CASSEPGQRYEQYF
>TRBV2|TRBJ2-5
CASSLLSGRGTQYF
>TRBV28|TRBJ2-7
CASSLQPRVPHEQYF
>TRBV30|TRBJ2-2
CAWSGGVGKPTNTGELFF
>TRBV28|TRBJ1-2
CASSPPSSGGYTF
>TRBV19|TRBJ2-5
CASSIYGQETQYF
>TRBV11-2|TRBJ2-7
CASSLVPGLGEQYF
>TRBV14|TRBJ2-2
CASSHGQGYTGELFF
>TRBV14|TRBJ1-1
CASSQDIRVGAFF
>TRBV7-2|TRBJ2-7
CASSPWVGEQYF
>TRBV19|TRBJ2-2
CASSIGDRGRYTGELFF
>TRBV30|TRBJ2-7
CAWSVMPGTSYEQYF
>TRBV27|TRBJ2-3
CASSLDRGGAGGDTQYF
>TRBV12-3/TRBV12-4|TRBJ1-5
CASSRGTGYNQPQHF
>TRBV11-2|TRBJ2-7
CASSTGNYEQYF
>TRBV20-1|TRBJ2-3
CSALGTSDTNTQYF
>TRBV12-3/TRBV12-4|TRBJ2-1
CASLGFGDRGYNEQFF
>TRBV7-8|TRBJ2-7
CASGLGTGFTYEQYF
>TRBV3-1|TRBJ1-2
CASTLSGDGGDYGYTF
>TRBV20-1|TRBJ2-1
CSAKTAVSYNEQFF
>TRBV12-3/TRBV12-4|TRBJ2-1
CASSRTGNEQFF
>TRBV4-1|TRBJ1-6
CASSQDPGFGSPLHF
>TRBV27|TRBJ2-3
CASSLLAGGPSDTQYF
>TRBV7-2|TRBJ2-7
CASSSGTSGRYEQYF
>TRBV29-1|TRBJ2-5
CSAARDRQETQYF
>TRBV3-1|TRBJ2-5
CASSSRGIETQYF
>TRBV7-9|TRBJ1-1
CASSSDSPAEAFF
>TRBV6-1|TRBJ2-2
CASAGLAGVSGELFF
>TRBV12-5|TRBJ2-1
CASGIRTGGRLNEQFF
>TRBV28|TRBJ2-4
CASRTPQGQRNIQYF
>TRBV27|TRBJ2-1
CASSNRAPDEQFF
>TRBV14|TRBJ1-2
CASSQDRGYGYTF
>TRBV5-4|TRBJ1-1
CASSLGAGGRGTEAFF
>TRBV3-1|TRBJ1-2
CASSQDLGVRRGYTF
>TRBV30|TRBJ1-1
CAWTVSMNTEAFF
>TRBV27|TRBJ1-1
CASSFLGHLNTEAFF
>TRBV19|TRBJ2-1
CASSIEGTGNNEQFF
>TRBV28|TRBJ1-2
CASSSWTVMGYGYTF
>TRBV7-9|TRBJ2-3
CASSLVQSSTDTQYF
>TRBV5-1|TRBJ2-7
CASSLAFGPYEQYF
>TRBV20-1|TRBJ1-1
CSAPGTGTDTEAFF
>TRBV5-8|TRBJ1-1
CASSFYRMNTEAFF